These T cell receptor beta chains were read from a single sample in a study of T-cell reconstitution after alpha-beta-depleted transplantation in children. Each CDR3 protein gets one entry after TCRdb re-called the PCR reads with MiXCR. The table records about 540,000 distinct CDR3 sequences, about 17% of them present only once. The sample here was PBMCs from the stem cell graft donor, taken from the stem cell graft. These receptors were obtained from a human donor who donated a stem cell graft to a child with acute lymphoblastic leukemia. Both conserved end residues are trimmed from each CDR3.

TRBJ1-6 TRBV2 ASSGRDLRNSPLH
TRBJ2-2 TRBV6-5 ASSYWASVQGAPGELF
TRBJ1-1 TRBV19 ASRKTGNTEAF
TRBJ2-7 TRBV29-1 SVPGLNYEQY
TRBJ2-1 TRBV14 ASSQGTSWGGEQF
TRBJ2-7 TRBV12-3/TRBV12-4 ASSPLLGVPYEQY
TRBJ2-7 TRBV20-1 SVSPPGQPYEQY
TRBJ2-5 TRBV7-3 ASSTGLAGSTETQY
TRBJ1-5 TRBV15 ATSRVGGYVNQPQH
TRBJ1-6 TRBV4-2 ASSLLRTGRSYNSPLH
TRBJ1-5 TRBV12-3/TRBV12-4 ASSLSLLGNQPQH
TRBJ2-1 TRBV29-1 SVLTGTGGNEQF
TRBJ2-1 TRBV5-1 ASRKEDSYNEQF
TRBJ2-7 TRBV5-1 ASSLAGDRYEQY
TRBJ1-1 TRBV4-2 ASSPARERVTEAF
TRBJ2-7 TRBV28 ASRKQGGGYEQY
TRBJ2-1 TRBV5-6 ASSSRVVSYNEQF
TRBJ2-1 TRBV5-1 ASSSGVSYNEQF
TRBJ2-5 TRBV11-1 ASRGGEETQY
TRBJ1-6 TRBV5-1 ASKGESTNSPLH
TRBJ2-3 TRBV9 ASSVQAGATDTQY
TRBJ1-1 TRBV5-1 ASSFPPGQEAF
TRBJ2-7 TRBV12-3/TRBV12-4 ASSLSVGGRVYEQY
TRBJ2-2 TRBV7-2 ASSFPPSSLGDLAGRTGELF
TRBJ1-1 TRBV15 ATSRGLGRNAEAF
TRBJ2-3 TRBV20-1 SARGNYLTSTDTQY
TRBJ2-1 TRBV20-1 SAPRGRTPSSYNEQF
TRBJ1-5 TRBV20-1 SATRGQPQH
TRBJ1-1 TRBV24-1 ATSDQGQGPMNTEAF
TRBJ1-2 TRBV3-1 ASSQKGTTHGYT
TRBJ2-3 TRBV5-1 ASSDSVLSGGLDTQY
TRBJ2-5 TRBV6-1 ASGLGNMGSTQY
TRBJ1-2 TRBV29-1 SVEETQEIGYGYT
TRBJ2-2 TRBV12-3/TRBV12-4 ASRGLGLNLANTGELF
TRBJ2-3 TRBV4-2 ASSQSEGHTDTQY
TRBJ1-4 TRBV4-2 ASSQATGSNEKLF
TRBJ1-5 TRBV5-5 ASSSYPGASGQPQH
TRBJ2-3 TRBV9 ASSVGVREGADTQY
TRBJ2-3 TRBV25-1 ASSGTLTSGNTQY
TRBJ2-7 TRBV3-1 ASSQLSSYEQY
TRBJ2-2 TRBV29-1 SVPGDRVLSGELF
TRBJ2-2 TRBV21-1 ASPTGRTGGSTGELF